These T cell receptor beta chains were read from a single sample in a study of cytomegalovirus exposure and HLA in healthy donors. Sequenced by immunoSEQ multiplex PCR; TCRdb stores in-frame clones only, minus some. This sample has some 190,000 clones, with about 9.4% found just once. Input material: PBMCs. The receptors shown here come from a woman aged 25 to 39 in good health and CMV-seropositive. Each CDR3 is given with its conserved first and last residue. Not all rows give a size; the values are once, few, many and, for expanded clones, a class.

v_gene: TRBV7-2; abundance: few; j_gene: TRBJ2-4; len: 19; CDR3aa: CASSPPGHRGPQAKNIQYF
v_gene: TRBV19; abundance: .; j_gene: TRBJ1-5; len: 16; CDR3aa: CASSHKQGMNNQPQHF
v_gene: TRBV27; abundance: few; j_gene: TRBJ2-5; len: 17; CDR3aa: CASSTRGASEIPETQYF
v_gene: TRBV19; abundance: .; j_gene: TRBJ1-3; len: 15; CDR3aa: CASSMEGAAGNTIYF
v_gene: TRBV2; abundance: .; j_gene: TRBJ1-4; len: 11; CDR3aa: CASNIRGKLFF
v_gene: TRBV7-2; abundance: few; j_gene: TRBJ2-7; len: 17; CDR3aa: CASSSSEYQGKGHEQYF
v_gene: TRBV9; abundance: few; j_gene: TRBJ2-7; len: 15; CDR3aa: CASSVPLTGDYEQYF
v_gene: TRBV2; abundance: .; j_gene: TRBJ2-2; len: 13; CDR3aa: CASRRENAGELFF
v_gene: TRBV25-1; abundance: few; j_gene: TRBJ2-7; len: 15; CDR3aa: CASRNQLAGVYEQYF
v_gene: TRBV10-3; abundance: .; j_gene: TRBJ1-2; len: 12; CDR3aa: CAISEQGVGYTF
v_gene: TRBV20-1; abundance: few; j_gene: TRBJ2-1; len: 11; CDR3aa: CSAPYPNEQFF